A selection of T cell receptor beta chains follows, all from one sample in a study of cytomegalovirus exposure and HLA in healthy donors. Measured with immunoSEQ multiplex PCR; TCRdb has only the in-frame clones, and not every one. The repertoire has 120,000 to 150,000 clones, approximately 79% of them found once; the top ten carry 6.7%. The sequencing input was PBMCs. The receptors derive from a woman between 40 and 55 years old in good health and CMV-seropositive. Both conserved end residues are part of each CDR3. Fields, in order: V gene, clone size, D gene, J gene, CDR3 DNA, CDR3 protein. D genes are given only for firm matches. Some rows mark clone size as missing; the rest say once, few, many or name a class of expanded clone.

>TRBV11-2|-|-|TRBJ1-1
TGTGCCAGCAGCACGGGACAGAACACTGAAGCTTTCTTT
CASSTGQNTEAFF
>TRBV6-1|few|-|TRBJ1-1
TGTGCCAGCAGTGAAGCGGGGGGAATCACTGAAGCTTTCTTT
CASSEAGGITEAFF
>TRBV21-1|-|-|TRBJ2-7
TGTGCCAGCAGCTCCCGGGACAGCAAACCCTACGAGCAGTACTTC
CASSSRDSKPYEQYF
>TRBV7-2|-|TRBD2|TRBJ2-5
TGTGCCAGCAGCTTATCCACGGGGGGGCTTCGAGAGACCCAGTACTTC
CASSLSTGGLRETQYF
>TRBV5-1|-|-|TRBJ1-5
TGCGCCAGCAGCCCTGCAGGGCTTAGCAATCAGCCCCAGCATTTT
CASSPAGLSNQPQHF
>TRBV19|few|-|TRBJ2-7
TGTGCCAGTAGTATGGTTGGGAGCTACGAGCAGTACTTC
CASSMVGSYEQYF
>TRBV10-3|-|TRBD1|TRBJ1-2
TGTGCCATCAGTGACTCGGGGGGCAGGGGGCTAGGCTACACCTTC
CAISDSGGRGLGYTF
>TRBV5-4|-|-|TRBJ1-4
TGTGCCAGCAGCTCAGGGGCAATCACTAATGAAAAACTGTTTTTT
CASSSGAITNEKLFF
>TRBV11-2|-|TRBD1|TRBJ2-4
TGTGCCAGCAGCCTGGACAGGGGCACCAAAAACATTCAGTACTTC
CASSLDRGTKNIQYF
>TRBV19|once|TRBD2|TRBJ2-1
TGTGCCAGTAGTAGCCTCGGACTAGCGGGGGGCCAATACAATGAGCAGTTCTTC
CASSSLGLAGGQYNEQFF
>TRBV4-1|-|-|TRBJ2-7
TGCGCCAGCAGCGCCCCGGGACAAACTACCTACGAGCAGTACTTC
CASSAPGQTTYEQYF
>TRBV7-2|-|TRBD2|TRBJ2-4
TGTGCCAGCAGCTTATTCGGGACTAGCGGGGGGCTAGCCAAAAACATTCAGTACTTC
CASSLFGTSGGLAKNIQYF
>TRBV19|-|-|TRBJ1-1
TGTGCCAGTAGGGGGGGATTTGACACGTACTTTACTACAGCTTTCTTT
CASRGGFDTYFTTAFF
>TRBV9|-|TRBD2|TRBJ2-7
TGTGCCAGCAGCGAAGGACTAGCGGAAATTTACGAGCAGTACTTC
CASSEGLAEIYEQYF
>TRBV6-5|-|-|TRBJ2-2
TGTGCCAGCAGAAGAGGGGGGGAGCTGTTTTTT
CASRRGGELFF
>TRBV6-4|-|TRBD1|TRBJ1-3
TGTGCCAGCAGTGCCGGGACAGGCTCTGGAAACACCATATATTTT
CASSAGTGSGNTIYF
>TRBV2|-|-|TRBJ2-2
TGTGCCAGCAGGCCGGGGTCGGTCAACACCGGGGAGCTGTTTTTT
CASRPGSVNTGELFF
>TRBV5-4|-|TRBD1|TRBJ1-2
TGTGCCAGCACCGGACAGGGTGACTATGGCTACACCTTC
CASTGQGDYGYTF
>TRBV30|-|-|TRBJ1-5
TGTGCCTGGAGTCTGGGAGTGCGGAGCAATCAGCCCCAGCATTTT
CAWSLGVRSNQPQHF
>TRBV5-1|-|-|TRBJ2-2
TGCGCCAGCAGCTTGTCCGGGCGGGACACCGGGGAGCTGTTTTTT
CASSLSGRDTGELFF
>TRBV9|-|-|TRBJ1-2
TGTGCCAGCTCGGGAACAGCCTATGGCTACACCTTC
CASSGTAYGYTF
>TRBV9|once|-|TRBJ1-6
TGTGCCAGCAGCGCAAAACAGGGAAGCGGTTCACCCCTCCACTTT
CASSAKQGSGSPLHF
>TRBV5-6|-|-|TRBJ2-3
TGTGCCAGCAGTGTAGGGGGTTGGACGCAGTATTTT
CASSVGGWTQYF
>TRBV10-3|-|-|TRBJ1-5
TGTGCCACCACACCTGACAGGTCGGGCAATCAGCCCCAGCATTTT
CATTPDRSGNQPQHF
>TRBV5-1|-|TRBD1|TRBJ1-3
TGCGCCAGCAGCTTGGTCGACAGGGGTTCTGGAAACACCATATATTTT
CASSLVDRGSGNTIYF
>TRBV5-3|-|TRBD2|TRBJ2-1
TGTGCCAGAAGCCTATCGACTAGCGGGGGGGCCCAAGGCTACAATGAGCAGTTCTTC
CARSLSTSGGAQGYNEQFF
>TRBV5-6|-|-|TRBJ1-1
TGTGCCAGCAGCTTGAGCCTACGCTCCCAAGCTTTCTTT
CASSLSLRSQAFF
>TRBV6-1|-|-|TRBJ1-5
TGTGCCGGGTCGGGGGGATGGAATCAGCCCCAGCATTTT
CAGSGGWNQPQHF
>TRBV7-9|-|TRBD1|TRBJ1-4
TGTGCCAGCGGTACACAACAGGGGTTGGAAAAACTGTTTTTT
CASGTQQGLEKLFF
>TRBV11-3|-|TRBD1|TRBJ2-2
TGTGCCAGCAGCAAGACAGGGGAAACGACCGGGGAGCTGTTTTTT
CASSKTGETTGELFF
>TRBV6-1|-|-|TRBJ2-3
TGTGCCAGCAGGCAGGAACAGGGTAGCACAGATACGCAGTATTTT
CASRQEQGSTDTQYF
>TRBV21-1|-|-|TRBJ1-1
TGTGCCAGCAGCAAGAAATCTTTGAGGACAGGGGAAACTGAAGCTTTCTTT
CASSKKSLRTGETEAFF
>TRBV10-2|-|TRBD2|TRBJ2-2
TGCGCCAGCGGGGGGGTGAACACCGGGGAGCTGTTTTTT
CASGGVNTGELFF
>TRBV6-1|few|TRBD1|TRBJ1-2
TGTGCCAGCACACTCCAGGGGGCAGGGTATGGCTACACCTTC
CASTLQGAGYGYTF
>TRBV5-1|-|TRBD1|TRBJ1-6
TGCGCCAGCAGCTACCTGACAGGGGGCTCCTCCTATAATTCACCCCTCCACTTT
CASSYLTGGSSYNSPLHF
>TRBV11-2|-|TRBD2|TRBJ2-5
TGTGCCAGCAGCTTAGGTAGCGGGGGATTACAAGAGACCCAGTACTTC
CASSLGSGGLQETQYF
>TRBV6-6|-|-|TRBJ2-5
TGTGCCAGCAGTTGGTCTAGGGGAAAAGAGACCCAGTACTTC
CASSWSRGKETQYF
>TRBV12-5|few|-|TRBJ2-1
TGTGCTAGTGGTTTGGTACGAGGTGGGCCAGGGAATGAGCAGTTCTTC
CASGLVRGGPGNEQFF
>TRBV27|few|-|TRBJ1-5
TGTGCCAGCAGTTTATCGGGTTGGATGGGCCTCTATAGCAATCAGCCCCAGCATTTT
CASSLSGWMGLYSNQPQHF
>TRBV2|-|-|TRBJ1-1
TGTGCCAGCAGTGAATCCGGGTCTATGGCTTTCTTT
CASSESGSMAFF
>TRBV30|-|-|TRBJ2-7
TGTGCCTGGAGCCAGGGGTTACCCTACGAGCAGTACTTC
CAWSQGLPYEQYF
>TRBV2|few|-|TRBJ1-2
TGTGCCAGCAGTGAGTACAGTAACTATGGCTACACCTTC
CASSEYSNYGYTF
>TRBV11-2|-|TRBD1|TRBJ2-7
TGTGCCAGCACAGGGGGTTCCATTTACGAGCAGTACTTC
CASTGGSIYEQYF
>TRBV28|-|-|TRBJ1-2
TGTGCCAGCAGTTTAATTAACAGTCTTCCCTATGGCTACACCTTC
CASSLINSLPYGYTF
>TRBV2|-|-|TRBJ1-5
TGTGCCAGCAAAGTTACCACGCAGGGTACGAATCAGCCCCAGCATTTT
CASKVTTQGTNQPQHF
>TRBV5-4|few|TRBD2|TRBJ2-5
TGTGCCAGCAGCCCCGGGAGGTATCAAGAGACCCAGTACTTC
CASSPGRYQETQYF
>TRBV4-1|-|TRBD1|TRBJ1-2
TGCGCCAGCAGCCAGGCCTCACTTACAGGGGTTGGCTACACCTTC
CASSQASLTGVGYTF
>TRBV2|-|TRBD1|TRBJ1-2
TGTGCCAGCAGCAACGGACAGGGTTTCTATGGCTACACCTTC
CASSNGQGFYGYTF
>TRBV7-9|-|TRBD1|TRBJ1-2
TGTGCCAGCAGCTTAGGGGGACAGCAAGCCTTAAACTATGGCTACACCTTC
CASSLGGQQALNYGYTF
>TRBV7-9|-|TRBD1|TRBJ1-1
TGTGCCAGCAGCTTAGTACAGGGGGCGAGTATTTCTGAAGCTTTCTTT
CASSLVQGASISEAFF
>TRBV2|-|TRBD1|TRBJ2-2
TGTGCCAGCAGTACAGGGGTCTCCGGGGAGCTGTTTTTT
CASSTGVSGELFF
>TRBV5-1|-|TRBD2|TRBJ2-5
TGCGCCAGCAAGTCACTAGCGGGGGGTGGAGAGACCCAGTACTTC
CASKSLAGGGETQYF
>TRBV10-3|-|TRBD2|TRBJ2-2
TGTGCCATCAGTGAGATGACCGGGACTAGCGGGGGGACTAACACCGGGGAGCTGTTTTTT
CAISEMTGTSGGTNTGELFF
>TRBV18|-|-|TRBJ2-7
TGTGCCAGCTCACCACTGCGGGACCACGAGCAGTACTTC
CASSPLRDHEQYF